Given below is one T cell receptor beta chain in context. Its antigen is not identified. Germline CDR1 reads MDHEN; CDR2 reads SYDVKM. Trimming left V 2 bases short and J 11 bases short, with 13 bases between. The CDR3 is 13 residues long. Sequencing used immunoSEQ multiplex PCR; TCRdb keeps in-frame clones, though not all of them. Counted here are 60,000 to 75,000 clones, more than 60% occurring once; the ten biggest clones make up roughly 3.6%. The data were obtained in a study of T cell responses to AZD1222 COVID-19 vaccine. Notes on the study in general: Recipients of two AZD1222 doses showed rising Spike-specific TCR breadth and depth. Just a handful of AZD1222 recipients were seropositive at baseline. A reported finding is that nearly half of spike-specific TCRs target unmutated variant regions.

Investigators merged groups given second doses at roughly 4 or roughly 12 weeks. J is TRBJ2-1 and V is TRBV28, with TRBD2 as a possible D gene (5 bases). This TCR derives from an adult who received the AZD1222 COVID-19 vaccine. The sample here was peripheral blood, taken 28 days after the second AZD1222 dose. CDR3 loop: CASSLGSNEKQFF. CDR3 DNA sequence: TGTGCCAGCAGTTTAGGGAGCAATGAGAAGCAGTTCTTC.